The 26 T cell receptor beta chains below come from one sample, sequenced in a study of T-cell memory formation after mild COVID-19. TCRdb analysed the 5' RACE reads with MiXCR anew, one entry per CDR3 protein. The sample yields some 180,000 distinct CDR3 sequences, roughly 13% seen once. Input material: PBMCs or a T cell subset sorted from them (not recorded which). The receptor source for this set is a young man who had mild COVID-19 (a few samples of this study predate the infection). Cell type and time point are not known.

The table lists this clonotype with a few counts. The junction does not match germline at one end; this may be a read error. The chain couples TRBV30 to TRBJ1-2, with D uncertain. CDR1 and CDR2 (germline): GTSNPN, SVGIG (reference sequence). The length of the CDR3 is 10 residues. The CDR3 spells CAWNTGLLSF. CDR3 nucleotide sequence: TGTGCCTGGAACACCGGACTCCTTTCCTTC.

The V gene is TRBV28, the J gene TRBJ1-2, with D unresolved. Looked up from germline, CDR1 is MDHEN and CDR2 is SYDVKM. The CDR3 has 12 amino acids. V was clipped by 5 bases and J by 7 bases, with 11 bases between them. The chain's CDR3 is CASSVSGSGYTF. In DNA form, the CDR3 reads TGTGCCAGCAGTGTCTCAGGATCTGGCTACACCTTC.

This clonotype came up a few times. The chain joins TRBV11-2 to TRBJ2-7; the D gene is possibly TRBD2 (5 bases). This CDR3 spans 13 amino acids. V lost 5 bases and J 4 bases, leaving 12 bases between the germline ends. The germline V gene encodes CDR1 SGHAT and CDR2 FQNNGV. CDR3 residues: CASSPRGDYEQYV. The CDR3 DNA sequence: TGTGCCAGCAGCCCACGGGGTGATTACGAGCAGTACGTC.

V usage is TRBV7-2 and J usage is TRBJ2-5; D unclear. Germline V lookup: CDR1 SGHTA, CDR2 FQGNSA. The CDR3 sequence is 13 residues long. Trimming took 1 base from V and 6 from J, leaving 9 bases between them. The CDR3 DNA reads TGTGCCAGCAGCTTAGAGAGGCAGAAGACCCAGTACTTC. Translating gives CASSLERQKTQYF.

The chain combines TRBV7-9 with TRBJ2-2; tentatively, D is TRBD2 (5 bases). V dropped 2 bases and J dropped 5 bases, with 12 bases sitting between them. CDR3 size: 15 residues. Germline V gene sequence: CDR1 SEHNR, CDR2 FQNEAQ (reference sequence). The CDR3 DNA follows: TGTGCCAGCAGCTTACTAGCAACCTCGACCGGGGAGCTGTTTTTT. Translating gives CASSLLATSTGELFF.

The rearrangement uses TRBV2 and TRBJ1-1; 7 bases fit TRBD1. Trimming removed 5 bases from V and 3 bases from J; junction bases left unmatched: 3. The CDR3 length is 13 residues. Germline CDR1 SNHLY, CDR2 FYNNEI. CDR3 sequence: CASSPGGDTEAFF. The CDR3 nucleotides are TGTGCCAGCAGTCCAGGGGGGGACACTGAAGCTTTCTTT.

In this sample, this clonotype turned up once. The V gene is TRBV5-1, the J gene TRBJ1-1, with D possibly matching TRBD1 (6 bases). V was cut by 1 base and J by 0 bases, with 16 bases left in between. Germline values: CDR1 SGHRS, CDR2 YFSETQ. The CDR3 totals 17 residues. CDR3 nucleotides: TGCGCCAGCAGCTTGAGGGGGGGCGGCAGTATGAACACTGAAGCTTTCTTT. Translating it yields CASSLRGGGSMNTEAFF.

This clonotype was detected a few times. The chain uses TRBV6-5 and TRBJ2-7; D perhaps matches TRBD2 (5 bases). V was cut by 0 bases and J by 3 bases, with 12 bases left in between. The germline CDR1 and CDR2 sequences are MNHEY and SVGAGI. The CDR3 extends over 15 amino acids. Written as DNA, the CDR3 is TGTGCCAGCAGTTACTCAGTCATTGCGGGCTACGAGCAGTACTTC. Residues: CASSYSVIAGYEQYF.

V usage is TRBV5-6 and J usage is TRBJ1-4; no clear D gene. There are 16 residues in the CDR3. Germline V gene sequence: CDR1 SGHDT, CDR2 YYEEEE. V dropped 0 bases and J dropped 4 bases, with 13 bases sitting between them. The CDR3 nucleotides are TGTGCCAGCAGCTTGGCAGCGACCCTACTTAATGAAAAACTGTTTTTT. Encoded protein: CASSLAATLLNEKLFF.

The chain carries TRBV28 and TRBJ2-5; D perhaps matches TRBD1 (5 bases). Germline CDR1 and CDR2: MDHEN and SYDVKM. This CDR3 contains 14 residues. V was pared by 6 bases and J by 1 base, with 12 bases between. The DNA of the CDR3 is TGTGCCAGCAGCCGCCAGGGCGGCCAAGAGACCCAGTACTTC. Amino acid sequence: CASSRQGGQETQYF.

The V call is TRBV20-1, the J call TRBJ1-5, with D unclear. Trimming pared 1 base from V and 7 bases from J, leaving 11 bases between. The CDR3 has 13 amino acids. Germline-derived CDR1 and CDR2 are DFQATT and SNEGSKA (reference sequence). The CDR3 DNA reads TGCAGTGCTAGAGCAAGGGAGCTGCAGCCCCAGCATTTT. Encoded protein: CSARARELQPQHF.

The chain employs TRBV7-2 and TRBJ1-2; TRBD1 agrees at 8 bases. The CDR3 sequence is 15 residues long. The junction had 9 bases not matched to a gene; V was cut back by 5 bases and J by 4 bases. Germline V lookup: CDR1 SGHTA, CDR2 FQGNSA. This chain's CDR3 is CASSPGTGKPYGYTF. Here the CDR3 DNA reads TGTGCCAGCAGCCCCGGGACAGGAAAGCCCTATGGCTACACCTTC.

This clonotype was counted a few times. CDR3 amino acids: CATIGTGGLNQPQHF. The CDR3 DNA sequence: TGTGCCACCATTGGGACAGGGGGCCTCAATCAGCCCCAGCATTTT. The chain carries TRBV24-1 and TRBJ1-5; 12 bases map to TRBD1. Per the germline V gene, CDR1 is KGHDR and CDR2 is SFDVKD. Trimming at V came to 8 bases and at J to 3 bases, leaving 4 bases not matched to a gene. The CDR3 covers 15 residues.

The genes are TRBV7-2 and TRBJ2-7, with D possibly being TRBD1 (5 bases). V was clipped by 4 bases and J by 0 bases, with 13 bases between them. The germline CDR1 and CDR2 sequences are SGHTA and FQGNSA. This CDR3 has 15 residues. The CDR3 nucleotides are TGTGCCAGCAGCTACTCGACAGCCAGCTCCTACGAGCAGTACTTC. It codes for CASSYSTASSYEQYF.

This clonotype was counted between two and nine times. V usage is TRBV12-3 or TRBV12-4 and J usage is TRBJ1-2; D is unclear. V was clipped by 1 base and J by 9 bases, with 12 bases between them. This CDR3 spans 13 amino acids. CDR3 nucleotides: TGTGCCAGCAGTTTAGTCGACGGCGCAAGCTACACCTTC. Its protein is CASSLVDGASYTF.

The chain has TRBV6-5 and TRBJ2-1; TRBD1 aligns across 8 bases. This CDR3 is 17 amino acids long. The V gene's germline CDR1 is MNHEY and CDR2 SVGAGI. Trimming cost V 6 bases and J 5 bases; bases outside gene matches: 15. CDR3 in DNA: TGTGCCAGCAGCCCCCGGACAGGGAGGTCCCTTAACAATGAGCAGTTCTTC. The encoded protein is CASSPRTGRSLNNEQFF.

This chain links TRBV10-3 with TRBJ2-3; tentative D call: TRBD2 (6 bases). Looked up from germline, CDR1 is ENHRY and CDR2 is SYGVKD. The CDR3 runs to 15 residues. V lost 3 bases and J 1 base, leaving 11 bases between the germline ends. The DNA for the CDR3 is TGTGCCATCAGTGATGGAGCGGGTGGCACAGATACGCAGTATTTT. This gives the protein CAISDGAGGTDTQYF.

There are a few counts of this clonotype. This chain connects TRBV4-3 to TRBJ1-5; 8 bases align to TRBD1. CDR3 length: 15 amino acids. V lost 4 bases and J lost 2; bases outside the gene matches: 4. In germline, CDR1 is LGHNA, CDR2 YSLEER. CDR3 coding DNA: TGCGCCAGCAGCCTCTCAGGGGGCGGCAATCAGCCCCAGCATTTT. This sequence encodes CASSLSGGGNQPQHF.

The chain is built from TRBV12-3 or TRBV12-4 and TRBJ2-7; no reliable D call. The CDR3 spans 18 residues. Trimming pared 5 bases from V and 2 bases from J, leaving 25 bases between. CDR3 bases: TGTGCCAGCAGTCCTAAATACCTACGGTCACGACACGCCTACGAGCAGTACTTC. It specifies CASSPKYLRSRHAYEQYF.

This clonotype came up a few times. V gene TRBV3-1 combines with J gene TRBJ2-7; 8 bases agree with TRBD1. Germline V gene data show CDR1 as LGHDT and CDR2 as YNNKEL (reference sequence). This CDR3 is built from 14 residues. V lost 4 bases, J lost 13 bases, and 15 bases stayed unmatched. CDR3 DNA sequence: TGTGCCAGCAGCCTGGGACAGGTGGCCTACGAGCTATACTTC. It is translated as CASSLGQVAYELYF.

DNA for the CDR3: TGTGCCAGCTCTCGTACGGGGGACGCTAACTATGGCTACACCTTC. Protein sequence: CASSRTGDANYGYTF. This rearrangement joins TRBV9 to TRBJ1-2, with TRBD1 as a possible D gene (5 bases). V dropped 7 bases and J dropped 0 bases, with 16 bases sitting between them. Germline CDR1 is SGDLS and CDR2 is YYNGEE. This CDR3 spans 15 amino acids.

The chain links TRBV5-1 to TRBJ2-7; maybe TRBD1 (5 bases). CDR1 SGHRS and CDR2 YFSETQ come from the germline V gene. V was clipped by 5 bases and J by 2 bases, with 14 bases between them. This CDR3 is 14 amino acids long. The CDR3 loop reads CASRADSQTYEQYF. The CDR3 nucleotides are TGCGCCAGCAGGGCAGACAGCCAAACCTACGAGCAGTACTTC.

This clonotype was recorded a few times. This chain connects TRBV5-1 to TRBJ1-6; maybe TRBD1 (6 bases). This CDR3 comprises 14 residues. Trimming took 5 bases from V and 9 from J, leaving 15 bases between them. CDR1 and CDR2 from the germline V gene are SGHRS and YFSETQ. CDR3 amino acids: CASRNQGTGSPLHF. The CDR3 DNA reads TGCGCCAGCAGGAACCAGGGGACGGGTTCACCCCTCCACTTT.

This chain joins TRBV4-3 and TRBJ2-7, with D possibly being TRBD1 or TRBD2 (7 bases each). The CDR3 runs to 19 residues. The V and J ends lost 0 bases and 4 bases respectively, with 25 bases between them. Germline lookup yields CDR1 LGHNA and CDR2 YSLEER. The CDR3 loop is CASSQESLHRGQGGYEQYF. In DNA form, the CDR3 reads TGCGCCAGCAGCCAAGAGTCCCTTCACCGGGGCCAGGGGGGGTACGAGCAGTACTTC.

The genes are TRBV19 and TRBJ2-5, with TRBD2 matching 8 bases. The CDR3 is made up of 16 amino acids. Per germline, CDR1 LNHDA and CDR2 SQIVND (reference sequence). V lost 10 bases and J lost 1; bases outside the gene matches: 14. CDR3 protein: CATQPSGGGFQETQYF. As DNA, the CDR3 is TGTGCCACCCAACCCTCTGGCGGGGGGTTCCAAGAGACCCAGTACTTC.

This clonotype was seen ten or more times. The V and J genes are TRBV29-1 and TRBJ2-7, with 11 bases that match TRBD2. This CDR3 is built from 12 residues. With V trimmed by 6 bases and J by 5 bases, 3 bases remained unmatched. Per the germline V gene, CDR1 is SQVTM and CDR2 is ANQGSEA. CDR3 sequence reads: CSVLAGGNEQYV. CDR3 nucleotide sequence: TGCAGCGTGCTAGCGGGGGGTAACGAGCAGTACGTC.